This TCR beta chain was observed in a study of T cell responses to AZD1222 COVID-19 vaccine. Study background: Both about-4-week and about-12-week second-dose recipients were combined.

Study-wide points: Spike-wide coverage was observed for vaccine-associated CD4 TCRs, with dominant responses at 160-218 and 743-854. White British ancestry dominated among donors, who included more females, and clonal diversity was possibly underestimated.

A word on this clone: The target antigen is unknown. At one end the junction does not follow the germline gene, possibly because of a read error.

Measured with immunoSEQ multiplex PCR; TCRdb has only the in-frame clones, and not every one. The sample yields approximately 170,000 clones, over 75% seen once. The TCR sequence derives from an adult in good health. The sample in question was peripheral blood, obtained on day 0 of AZD1222 vaccination.

Here the CDR3 reads CSARGVDGYTF. The CDR3, as DNA: TGCAGTGCAAGAGGGGTGGATGGCTACACCTTC. This chain uses TRBV20-1 with TRBJ1-2, with D maybe TRBD1 (5 bases). CDR3 size: 11 residues. Germline CDR1 is DFQATT and CDR2 is SNEGSKA (reference sequence).